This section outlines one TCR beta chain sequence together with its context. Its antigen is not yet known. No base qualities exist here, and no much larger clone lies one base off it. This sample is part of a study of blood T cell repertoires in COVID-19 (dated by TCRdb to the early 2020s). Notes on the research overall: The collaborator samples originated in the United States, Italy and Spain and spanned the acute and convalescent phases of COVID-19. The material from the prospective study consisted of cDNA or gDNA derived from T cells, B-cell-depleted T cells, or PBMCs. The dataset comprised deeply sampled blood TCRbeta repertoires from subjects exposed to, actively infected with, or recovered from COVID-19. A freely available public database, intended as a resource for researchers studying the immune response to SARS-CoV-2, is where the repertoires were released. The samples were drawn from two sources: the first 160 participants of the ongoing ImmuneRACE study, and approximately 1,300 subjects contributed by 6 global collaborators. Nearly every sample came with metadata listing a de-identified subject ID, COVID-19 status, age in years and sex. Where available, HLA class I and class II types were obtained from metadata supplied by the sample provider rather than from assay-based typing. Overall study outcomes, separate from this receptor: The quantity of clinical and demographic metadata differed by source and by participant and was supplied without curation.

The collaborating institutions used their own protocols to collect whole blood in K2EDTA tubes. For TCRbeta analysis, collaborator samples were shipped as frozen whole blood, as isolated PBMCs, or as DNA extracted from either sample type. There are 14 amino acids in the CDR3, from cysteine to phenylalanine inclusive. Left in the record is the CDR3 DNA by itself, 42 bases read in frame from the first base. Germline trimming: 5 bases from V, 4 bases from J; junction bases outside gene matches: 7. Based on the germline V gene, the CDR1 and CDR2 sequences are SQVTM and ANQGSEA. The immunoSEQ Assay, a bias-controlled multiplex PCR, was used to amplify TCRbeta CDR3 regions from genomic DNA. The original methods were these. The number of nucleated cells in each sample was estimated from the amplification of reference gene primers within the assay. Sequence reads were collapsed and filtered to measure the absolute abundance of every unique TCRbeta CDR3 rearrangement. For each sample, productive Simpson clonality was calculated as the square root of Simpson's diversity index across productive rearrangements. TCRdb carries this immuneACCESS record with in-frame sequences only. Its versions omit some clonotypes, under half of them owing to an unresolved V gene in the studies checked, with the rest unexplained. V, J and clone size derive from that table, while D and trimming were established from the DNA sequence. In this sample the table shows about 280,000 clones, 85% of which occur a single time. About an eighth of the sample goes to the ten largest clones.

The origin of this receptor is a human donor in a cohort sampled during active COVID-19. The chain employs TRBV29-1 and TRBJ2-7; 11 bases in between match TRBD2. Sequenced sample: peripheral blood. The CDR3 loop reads CSVTSGSGPYEQYF. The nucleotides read TGCAGCGTTACTAGCGGGAGTGGGCCTTACGAGCAGTACTTC.